The TCR beta chain under discussion was sequenced for a study of blood T cells in healthy people across ages. Next came a second PCR, run for about 7 to 12 cycles, which used a sample-barcoded 5' primer along with a J-beta primer mix. Each CDR3 protein gets one entry after TCRdb re-called the 5' RACE reads with MiXCR. Of approximately 1.5 million distinct CDR3 sequences in the sample, approximately 43% were seen once. CDR3 length equals 13 residues. Germline lookup yields CDR1 PRHDT and CDR2 FYEKMQ (reference sequence). The V gene end was trimmed by 8 bases and the J gene end by 11 bases; junction bases not matched to a gene: 13.

This sequence originates from a young woman in good health. The sequencing input was blood. The chain couples TRBV13 to TRBJ2-5, with 8 nucleotides matching TRBD2. CDR3 in amino acids: CASFGGGNNEQYF. The CDR3 DNA follows: TGTGCCAGCTTCGGCGGGGGGAACAATGAGCAGTACTTC.